This T cell receptor beta chain was profiled in a study of Tregs in tolerant kidney transplant recipients. Study-wide results and limits: No direct test of biological reproducibility was done here. The most relevant donor-specific Treg TCRbeta repertoire apparently came from expansion with activated donor B cells.

Produced via immunoSEQ multiplex PCR; TCRdb's table is partial and in-frame only. Its table records 25,000 to 40,000 clones. V was shortened by 2 bases and J by 3 bases, with 17 bases between the two germline ends. The CDR3 totals 17 residues. CDR1 is SGHRS and CDR2 is YFSETQ in the germline V gene. Related graft donors supplied nonmyeloablative bone marrow transplants, and mixed chimerism was transient. CD4+CD25+CD127- Tregs, CD4+CD25- non-Tregs, CD4 and CD8 cells were sorted. To note about this clone: What it binds is not known. The CDR3 is cut off 3 residues early in the read; its end comes from the germline J gene.

The chain recombines TRBV5-1 with TRBJ2-2, with no clear D. The sequence derives from a human patient who received a combined kidney and bone marrow transplant. Some T cells may be provided by the graft donor. This sample comprised CD4+ T cells from blood (PBMCs), obtained 24 months after the transplant. CDR3 residues: CASSFGRTSWDTGELFF. The sequenced CDR3 bases are TGCGCCAGCAGCTTTGGGCGCACCTCATGGGACACCGGGGAG.